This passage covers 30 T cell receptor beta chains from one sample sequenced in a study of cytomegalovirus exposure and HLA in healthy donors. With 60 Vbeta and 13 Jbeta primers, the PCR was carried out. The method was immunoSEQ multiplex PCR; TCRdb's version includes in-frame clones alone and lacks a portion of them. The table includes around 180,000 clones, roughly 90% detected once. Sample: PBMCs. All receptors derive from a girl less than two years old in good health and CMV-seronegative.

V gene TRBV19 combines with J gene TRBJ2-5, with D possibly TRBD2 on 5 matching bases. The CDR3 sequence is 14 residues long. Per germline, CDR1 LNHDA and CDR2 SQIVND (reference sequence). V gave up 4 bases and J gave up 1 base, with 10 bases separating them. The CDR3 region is CASSRGAVQETQYF. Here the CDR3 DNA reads TGTGCCAGTAGTAGAGGAGCGGTCCAAGAGACCCAGTACTTC.

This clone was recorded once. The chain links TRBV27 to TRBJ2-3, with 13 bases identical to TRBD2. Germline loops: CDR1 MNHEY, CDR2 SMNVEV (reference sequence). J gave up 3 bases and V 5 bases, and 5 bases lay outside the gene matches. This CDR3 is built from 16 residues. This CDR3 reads CASSPRTSGRTDTQYF. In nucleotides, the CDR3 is TGTGCCAGCAGTCCCCGGACTAGCGGGAGAACAGATACGCAGTATTTT.

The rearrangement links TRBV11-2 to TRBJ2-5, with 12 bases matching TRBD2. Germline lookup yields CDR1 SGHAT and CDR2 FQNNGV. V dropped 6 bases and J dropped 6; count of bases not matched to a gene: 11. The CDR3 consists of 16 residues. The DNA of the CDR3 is TGTGCCAGCAGTTATCTAGCGGGAGGGCCCCTAAAGACCCAGTACTTC. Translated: CASSYLAGGPLKTQYF.

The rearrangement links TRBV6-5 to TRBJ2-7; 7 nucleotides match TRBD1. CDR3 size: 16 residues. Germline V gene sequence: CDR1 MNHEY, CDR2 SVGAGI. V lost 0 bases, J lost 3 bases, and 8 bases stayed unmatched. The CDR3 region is CASSYSSGQANYEQYF. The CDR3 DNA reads TGTGCCAGCAGTTACTCGAGTGGACAGGCGAACTACGAGCAGTACTTC.

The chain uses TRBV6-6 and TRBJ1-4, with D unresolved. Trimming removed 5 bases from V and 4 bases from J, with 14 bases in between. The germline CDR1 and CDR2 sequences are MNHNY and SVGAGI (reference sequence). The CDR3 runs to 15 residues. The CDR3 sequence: CASSPRAFGNEKLFF. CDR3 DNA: TGTGCCAGCAGTCCGAGAGCCTTCGGTAATGAAAAACTGTTTTTT.

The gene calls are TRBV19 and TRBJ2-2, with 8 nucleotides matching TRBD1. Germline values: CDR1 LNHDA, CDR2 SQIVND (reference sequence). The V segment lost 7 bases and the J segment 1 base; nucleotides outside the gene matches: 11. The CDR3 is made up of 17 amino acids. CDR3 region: CASKFIRDRKNTGELFF. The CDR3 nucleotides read TGTGCCAGTAAATTTATCCGGGACAGGAAGAACACCGGGGAGCTGTTTTTT. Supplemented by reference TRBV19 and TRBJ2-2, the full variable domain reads DGGITQSPKYLFRKEGQNVTLSCEQNLNHDAMYWYRQDPGQGLRLIYYSQIVNDFQKGDIAEGYSVSREKKESFPLTVTSAQKNPTAFYLCASKFIRDRKNTGELFFGEGSRLTVL.

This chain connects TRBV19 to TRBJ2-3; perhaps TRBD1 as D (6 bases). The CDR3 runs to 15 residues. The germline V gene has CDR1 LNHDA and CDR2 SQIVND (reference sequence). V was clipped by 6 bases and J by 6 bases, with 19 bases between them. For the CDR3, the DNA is TGTGCCAGTAGGATTGCAGGGGTTATTTCTGATACGCAGTATTTT. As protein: CASRIAGVISDTQYF.

CDR3 coding DNA: TGCGCCAGCGGACGGGACGGAGGGAGTGGGGAGACCCAGTACTTC. It is translated as CASGRDGGSGETQYF. The chain links TRBV5-1 to TRBJ2-5; possibly TRBD2 for D (6 bases). This CDR3 has 15 residues. CDR1 SGHRS and CDR2 YFSETQ come from the germline V gene. V was cut by 7 bases and J by 5 bases, with 21 bases left in between.

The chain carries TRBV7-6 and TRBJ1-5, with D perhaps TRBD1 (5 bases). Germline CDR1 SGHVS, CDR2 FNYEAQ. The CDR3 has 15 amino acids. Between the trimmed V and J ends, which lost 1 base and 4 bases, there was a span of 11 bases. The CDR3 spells CASSLVQGPNQPQHF. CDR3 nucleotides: TGTGCCAGCAGCTTAGTTCAGGGCCCGAATCAGCCCCAGCATTTT.

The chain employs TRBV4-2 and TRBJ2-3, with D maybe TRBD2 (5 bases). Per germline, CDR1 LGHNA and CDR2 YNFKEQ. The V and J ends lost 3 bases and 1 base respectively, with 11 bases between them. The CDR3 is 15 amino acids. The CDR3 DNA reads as TGTGCCAGCAGCCAGCTAGCTCGGGGCACAGATACGCAGTATTTT. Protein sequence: CASSQLARGTDTQYF.

CDR3 bases: TGTGCCAGCAGAGAATCGGCCGGGCTCGGGGGTGAGCAGTTCTTC. This translates into CASRESAGLGGEQFF. The rearrangement uses TRBV27 and TRBJ2-1; maybe TRBD2 (6 bases). Germline V gene lookup returns CDR1 MNHEY and CDR2 SMNVEV (reference sequence). The CDR3 has 15 residues. V dropped 6 bases and J dropped 9 bases, with 21 bases sitting between them.

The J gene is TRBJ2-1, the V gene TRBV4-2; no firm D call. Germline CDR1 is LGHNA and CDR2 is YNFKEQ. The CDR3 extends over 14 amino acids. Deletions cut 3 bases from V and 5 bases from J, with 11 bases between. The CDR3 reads CASSQILPDNEQFF. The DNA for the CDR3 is TGTGCCAGCAGCCAGATACTACCGGACAATGAGCAGTTCTTC.

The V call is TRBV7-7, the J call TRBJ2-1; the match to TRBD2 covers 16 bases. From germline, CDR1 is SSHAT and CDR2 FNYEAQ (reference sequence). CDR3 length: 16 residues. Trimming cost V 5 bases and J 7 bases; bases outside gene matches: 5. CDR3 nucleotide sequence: TGTGCCAGCAGCCAGGGACTAGCGGGAGGGCCTAATGAGCAGTTCTTC. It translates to CASSQGLAGGPNEQFF.

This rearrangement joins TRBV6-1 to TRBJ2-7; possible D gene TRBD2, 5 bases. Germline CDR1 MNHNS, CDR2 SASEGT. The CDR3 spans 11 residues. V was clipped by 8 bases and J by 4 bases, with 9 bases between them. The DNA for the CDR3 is TGTGCCAGCGGAGGAGTATACGAGCAGTACTTC. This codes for CASGGVYEQYF.

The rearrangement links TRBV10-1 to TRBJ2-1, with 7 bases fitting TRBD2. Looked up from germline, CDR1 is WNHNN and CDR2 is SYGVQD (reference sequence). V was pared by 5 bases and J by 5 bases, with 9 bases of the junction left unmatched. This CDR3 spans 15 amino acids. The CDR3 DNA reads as TGCGCCAGCAGTACCCAGGGAGGGAAGCACAATGAGCAGTTCTTC. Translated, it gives CASSTQGGKHNEQFF.

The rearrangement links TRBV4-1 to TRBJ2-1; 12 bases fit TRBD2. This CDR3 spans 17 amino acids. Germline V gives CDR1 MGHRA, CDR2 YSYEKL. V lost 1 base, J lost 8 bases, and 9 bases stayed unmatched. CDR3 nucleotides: TGCGCCAGCAGCCAAGGACTAGCGGGGGCTGGGGGGTATGAGCAGTTCTTC. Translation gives CASSQGLAGAGGYEQFF.

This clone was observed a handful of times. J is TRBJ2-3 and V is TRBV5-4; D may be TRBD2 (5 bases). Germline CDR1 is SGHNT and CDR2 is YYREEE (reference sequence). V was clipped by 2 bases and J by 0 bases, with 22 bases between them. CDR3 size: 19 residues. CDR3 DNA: TGTGCCAGCAGCTTACCAGCTGGGAGTGGACCCTCTAGCACAGATACGCAGTATTTT. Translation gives CASSLPAGSGPSSTDTQYF.

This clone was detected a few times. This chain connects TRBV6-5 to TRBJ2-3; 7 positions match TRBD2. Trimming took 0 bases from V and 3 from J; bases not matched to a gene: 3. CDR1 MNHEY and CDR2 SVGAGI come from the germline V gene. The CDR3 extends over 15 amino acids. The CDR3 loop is CASSYSGGGTDTQYF. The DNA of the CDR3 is TGTGCCAGCAGTTACTCGGGGGGGGGTACAGATACGCAGTATTTT.

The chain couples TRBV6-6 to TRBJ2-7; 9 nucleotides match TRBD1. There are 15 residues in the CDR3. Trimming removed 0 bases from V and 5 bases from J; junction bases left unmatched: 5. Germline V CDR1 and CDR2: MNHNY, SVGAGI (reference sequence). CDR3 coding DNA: TGTGCCAGCAGTTACTCGGGACAGGGATCCCACGAGCAGTACTTC. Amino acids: CASSYSGQGSHEQYF.

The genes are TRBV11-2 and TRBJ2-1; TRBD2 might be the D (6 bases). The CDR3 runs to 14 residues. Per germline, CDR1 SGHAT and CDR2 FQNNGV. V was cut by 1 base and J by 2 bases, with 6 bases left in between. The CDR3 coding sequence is TGTGCCAGCAGCTTAGGGGGGGCCTACAATGAGCAGTTCTTC. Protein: CASSLGGAYNEQFF.

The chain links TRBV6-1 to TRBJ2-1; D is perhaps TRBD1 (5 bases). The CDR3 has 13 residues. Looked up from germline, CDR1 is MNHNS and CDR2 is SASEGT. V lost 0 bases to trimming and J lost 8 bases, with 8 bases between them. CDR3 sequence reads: CASSEAGVYEQFF. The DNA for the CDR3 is TGTGCCAGCAGTGAAGCAGGGGTCTATGAGCAGTTCTTC.

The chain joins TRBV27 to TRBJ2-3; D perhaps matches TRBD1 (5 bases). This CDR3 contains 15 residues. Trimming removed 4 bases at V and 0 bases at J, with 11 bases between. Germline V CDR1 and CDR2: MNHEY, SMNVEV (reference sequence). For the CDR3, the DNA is TGTGCCAGCAGTTCCTTCCAGGGAAGCACAGATACGCAGTATTTT. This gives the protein CASSSFQGSTDTQYF.

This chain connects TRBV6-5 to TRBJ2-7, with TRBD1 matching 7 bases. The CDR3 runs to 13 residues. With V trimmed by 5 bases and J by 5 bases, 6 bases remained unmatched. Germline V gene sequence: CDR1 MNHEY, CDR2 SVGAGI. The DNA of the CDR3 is TGTGCCAGCAGTCCGGGGACAGACAACGAGCAGTACTTC. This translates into CASSPGTDNEQYF.

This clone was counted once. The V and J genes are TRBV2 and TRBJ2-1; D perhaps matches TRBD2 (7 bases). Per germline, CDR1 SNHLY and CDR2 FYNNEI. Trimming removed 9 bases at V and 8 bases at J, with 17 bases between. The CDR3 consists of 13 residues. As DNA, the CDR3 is TGTGCCAGGGAAGGGGGGGGGCCCGATGAGCAGTTCTTC. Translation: CAREGGGPDEQFF.

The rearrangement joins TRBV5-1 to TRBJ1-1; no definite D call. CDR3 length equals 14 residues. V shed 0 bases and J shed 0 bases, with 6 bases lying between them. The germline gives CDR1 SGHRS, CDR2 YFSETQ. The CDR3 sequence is CASSLDPMNTEAFF. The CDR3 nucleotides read TGCGCCAGCAGCTTGGATCCTATGAACACTGAAGCTTTCTTT.

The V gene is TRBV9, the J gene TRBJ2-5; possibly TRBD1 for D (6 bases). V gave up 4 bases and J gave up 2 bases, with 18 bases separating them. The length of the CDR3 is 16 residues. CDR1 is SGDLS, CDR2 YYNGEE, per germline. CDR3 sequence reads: CASSPKGDLVQETQYF. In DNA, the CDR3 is TGTGCCAGCAGCCCTAAGGGGGACCTCGTTCAAGAGACCCAGTACTTC.

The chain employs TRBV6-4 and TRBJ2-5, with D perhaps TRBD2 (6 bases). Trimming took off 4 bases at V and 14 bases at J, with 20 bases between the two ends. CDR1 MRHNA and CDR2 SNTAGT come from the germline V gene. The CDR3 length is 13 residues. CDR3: CASSVGEEGPKYF. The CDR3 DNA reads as TGTGCCAGCAGTGTAGGGGAGGAGGGACCAAAATACTTC.

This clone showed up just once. CDR3 DNA: TGTGCCAGCAGTTCCGACAGGGGACCCTACAATGAGCAGTTCTTC. It translates to CASSSDRGPYNEQFF. The genes are TRBV27 and TRBJ2-1; 8 bases map to TRBD1. Germline CDR1 reads MNHEY; CDR2 reads SMNVEV (reference sequence). The CDR3 has 15 amino acids. The V gene end was trimmed by 4 bases and the J gene end by 2 bases; junction bases not matched to a gene: 4.

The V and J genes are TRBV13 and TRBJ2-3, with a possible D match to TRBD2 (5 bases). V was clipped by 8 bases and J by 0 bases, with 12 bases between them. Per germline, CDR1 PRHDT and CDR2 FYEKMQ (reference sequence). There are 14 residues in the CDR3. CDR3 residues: CASLWTESTDTQYF. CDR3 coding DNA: TGTGCCAGCTTATGGACTGAGAGCACAGATACGCAGTATTTT.

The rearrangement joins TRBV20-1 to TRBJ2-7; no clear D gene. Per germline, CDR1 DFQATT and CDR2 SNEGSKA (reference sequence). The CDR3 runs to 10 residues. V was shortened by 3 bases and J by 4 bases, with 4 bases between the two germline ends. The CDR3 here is CSASQYEQYF. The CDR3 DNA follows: TGCAGTGCTAGCCAGTACGAGCAGTACTTC.